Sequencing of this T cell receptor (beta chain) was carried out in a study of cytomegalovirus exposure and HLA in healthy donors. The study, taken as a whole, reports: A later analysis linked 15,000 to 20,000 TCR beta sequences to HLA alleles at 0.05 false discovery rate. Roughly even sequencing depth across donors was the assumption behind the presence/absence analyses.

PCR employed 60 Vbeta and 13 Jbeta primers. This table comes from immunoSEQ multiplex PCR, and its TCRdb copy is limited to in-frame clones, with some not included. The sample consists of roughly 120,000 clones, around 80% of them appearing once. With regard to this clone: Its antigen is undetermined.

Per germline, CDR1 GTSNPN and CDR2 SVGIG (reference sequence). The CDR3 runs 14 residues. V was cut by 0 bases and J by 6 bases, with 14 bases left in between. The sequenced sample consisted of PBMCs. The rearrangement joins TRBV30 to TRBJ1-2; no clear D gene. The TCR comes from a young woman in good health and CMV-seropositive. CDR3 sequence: CAWSVWQADHGYTF. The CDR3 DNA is TGTGCCTGGAGTGTATGGCAGGCTGATCATGGCTACACCTTC.